The sequence of this T cell receptor (beta chain) was determined in a study of CXCR3-negative and CXCR3-positive naive CD8 T cells. TRB cDNA libraries were made by UMI-labeled 5' RACE. Reprocessing the 5' RACE reads, TCRdb reports a single entry for every CDR3 protein and omits DNA. Recorded for this sample: some 130,000 distinct CDR3 sequences. CDR1 and CDR2 (germline): DFQATT, SNEGSKA (reference sequence). The CDR3 totals 13 residues. Points from the study as a whole: Both naive subsets showed comparably high diversity, and memory CD8+ cells showed much lower diversity.

With regard to this clonotype: Its matching antigen is unknown.

Sequencing was done on a sample of naive CXCR3- CD8+ T cells from blood. Subset: CD45RO-CCR7+CD27+CD95- naive CD8+ T cells lacking CXCR3 (TNR3-). This clonotype was sampled from a human donor in good health. Some clones in this sample may be carry-over from other donors' samples. The chain is built from TRBV20-1 and TRBJ1-2. CDR3 loop: CSARHIPEYGYTF.